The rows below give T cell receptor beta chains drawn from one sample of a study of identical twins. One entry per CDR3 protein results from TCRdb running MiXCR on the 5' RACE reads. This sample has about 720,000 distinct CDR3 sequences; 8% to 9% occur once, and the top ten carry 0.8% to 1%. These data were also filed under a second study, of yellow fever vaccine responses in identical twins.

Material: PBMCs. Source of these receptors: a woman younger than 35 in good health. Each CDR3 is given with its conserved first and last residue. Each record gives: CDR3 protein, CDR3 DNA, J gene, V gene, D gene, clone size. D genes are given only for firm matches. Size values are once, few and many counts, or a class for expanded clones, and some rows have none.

cdr3_aa: CAWSAKRGVSYNEQFF; cdr3_nt: TGTGCCTGGAGCGCTAAGCGGGGGGTCTCCTACAATGAGCAGTTCTTC; j_call: TRBJ2-1; v_call: TRBV30; d_call: TRBD2; clone_size: NA
cdr3_aa: CASSSSGLGGPYFTYEQYF; cdr3_nt: TGTGCCAGCAGTTCCTCGGGTCTAGGGGGCCCATACTTTACCTACGAGCAGTACTTC; j_call: TRBJ2-7; v_call: TRBV28; d_call: TRBD1; clone_size: NA
cdr3_aa: CASSLRSTGGIAKNIQYF; cdr3_nt: TGTGCCAGCAGCTTGAGGTCGACAGGGGGCATTGCCAAAAACATTCAGTACTTC; j_call: TRBJ2-4; v_call: TRBV5-6; d_call: TRBD1; clone_size: NA
cdr3_aa: CSVEIKGSATYEQYF; cdr3_nt: TGCAGCGTTGAGATAAAGGGGTCGGCGACCTACGAGCAGTACTTC; j_call: TRBJ2-7; v_call: TRBV29-1; d_call: NA; clone_size: NA
cdr3_aa: CSVEPHLDRNQEISGANVLTF; cdr3_nt: TGCAGCGTTGAACCCCACCTGGACAGGAACCAAGAAATCTCTGGGGCCAACGTCCTGACTTTC; j_call: TRBJ2-6; v_call: TRBV29-1; d_call: TRBD1; clone_size: NA
cdr3_aa: CATSRDVVAGGEQFF; cdr3_nt: TGTGCCACCAGCAGAGATGTGGTAGCGGGGGGCGAGCAGTTCTTC; j_call: TRBJ2-1; v_call: TRBV15; d_call: TRBD2; clone_size: few
cdr3_aa: CASSYSSHEQFF; cdr3_nt: TGTGCCAGCAGTTACAGCAGTCATGAGCAGTTCTTC; j_call: TRBJ2-1; v_call: TRBV6-2/TRBV6-3; d_call: NA; clone_size: NA
cdr3_aa: CSVAGGRAHEQFF; cdr3_nt: TGCAGCGTTGCTGGCGGGAGGGCCCATGAGCAGTTCTTC; j_call: TRBJ2-1; v_call: TRBV29-1; d_call: TRBD2; clone_size: NA
cdr3_aa: CASSSRGGIDEQYF; cdr3_nt: TGTGCCAGCAGTTCACGCGGGGGGATCGACGAGCAGTACTTC; j_call: TRBJ2-7; v_call: TRBV12-3/TRBV12-4; d_call: TRBD2; clone_size: many
cdr3_aa: CSAISGRRAYEQYF; cdr3_nt: TGCAGTGCTATTAGCGGGAGAAGAGCCTACGAGCAGTACTTC; j_call: TRBJ2-7; v_call: TRBV20-1; d_call: TRBD2; clone_size: many
cdr3_aa: CASSVTAGGSNTGELFF; cdr3_nt: TGCGCCAGCAGCGTGACGGCGGGCGGTTCGAACACCGGGGAGCTGTTTTTT; j_call: TRBJ2-2; v_call: TRBV5-1; d_call: NA; clone_size: few
cdr3_aa: CASSELGGTFGTEAFF; cdr3_nt: TGTGCCAGCAGTGAATTGGGGGGTACGTTCGGAACTGAAGCTTTCTTT; j_call: TRBJ1-1; v_call: TRBV6-1; d_call: NA; clone_size: few
cdr3_aa: CSAETFFPEAFF; cdr3_nt: TGCAGTGCTGAGACATTCTTCCCTGAAGCTTTCTTT; j_call: TRBJ1-1; v_call: TRBV20-1; d_call: NA; clone_size: few
cdr3_aa: CASRYSGGEQYF; cdr3_nt: TGTGCCAGCAGGTATTCCGGTGGGGAGCAGTACTTC; j_call: TRBJ2-7; v_call: TRBV12-3/TRBV12-4; d_call: NA; clone_size: many
cdr3_aa: CASSFDRPDEQYF; cdr3_nt: TGTGCCAGCAGCTTCGACAGGCCCGACGAGCAGTACTTC; j_call: TRBJ2-7; v_call: TRBV5-6; d_call: NA; clone_size: many
cdr3_aa: CASSLSWATQYF; cdr3_nt: TGTGCCAGCAGTTTATCTTGGGCGACCCAGTACTTC; j_call: TRBJ2-5; v_call: TRBV12-3/TRBV12-4; d_call: NA; clone_size: many
cdr3_aa: CASSKLARLAGESSYEQYF; cdr3_nt: TGTGCCAGCAGCAAACTAGCCCGACTAGCGGGAGAGAGCTCCTACGAGCAGTACTTC; j_call: TRBJ2-7; v_call: TRBV13; d_call: TRBD2; clone_size: few
cdr3_aa: CASSLEVGGGSGYTF; cdr3_nt: TGTGCCAGCAGCTTAGAGGTCGGAGGGGGCTCTGGCTACACCTTC; j_call: TRBJ1-2; v_call: TRBV7-2; d_call: TRBD1; clone_size: NA
cdr3_aa: CASSDEPGYEQYF; cdr3_nt: TGTGCCAGCAGCGACGAACCTGGCTACGAGCAGTACTTC; j_call: TRBJ2-7; v_call: TRBV7-6; d_call: NA; clone_size: NA
cdr3_aa: CSALTRGTSDEQYF; cdr3_nt: TGCAGTGCTTTAACCAGGGGGACTAGCGACGAGCAGTACTTC; j_call: TRBJ2-7; v_call: TRBV20-1; d_call: TRBD2; clone_size: few
cdr3_aa: CSARDATDRVNTGELFF; cdr3_nt: TGCAGTGCTAGAGATGCAACGGACAGGGTAAACACCGGGGAGCTGTTTTTT; j_call: TRBJ2-2; v_call: TRBV20-1; d_call: TRBD1; clone_size: few
cdr3_aa: CSVVGQGSTGELFF; cdr3_nt: TGCAGCGTTGTGGGACAGGGTAGCACCGGGGAGCTGTTTTTT; j_call: TRBJ2-2; v_call: TRBV29-1; d_call: TRBD1; clone_size: NA
cdr3_aa: CASSSRTGLGVFF; cdr3_nt: TGTGCCAGCAGCTCACGAACAGGCTTAGGGGTGTTCTTC; j_call: TRBJ2-1; v_call: TRBV7-2; d_call: NA; clone_size: NA
cdr3_aa: CASSPTMDLQETQYF; cdr3_nt: TGTGCCAGCAGTCCCACCATGGACCTGCAGGAGACCCAGTACTTC; j_call: TRBJ2-5; v_call: TRBV28; d_call: NA; clone_size: NA
cdr3_aa: CASILTRFGNEQFF; cdr3_nt: TGTGCCAGCATCCTGACTAGGTTTGGCAATGAGCAGTTCTTC; j_call: TRBJ2-1; v_call: TRBV6-1; d_call: NA; clone_size: few
cdr3_aa: CASSPRQVNTEAFF; cdr3_nt: TGTGCCAGCAGCCCACGGCAGGTGAACACTGAAGCTTTCTTT; j_call: TRBJ1-1; v_call: TRBV7-9; d_call: NA; clone_size: many
cdr3_aa: CASSARAAGPYGYTF; cdr3_nt: TGTGCCAGCAGCGCTAGGGCCGCAGGCCCCTATGGCTACACCTTC; j_call: TRBJ1-2; v_call: TRBV7-8; d_call: NA; clone_size: few
cdr3_aa: CATSDPGQGRGWQFF; cdr3_nt: TGTGCCACCAGTGATCCAGGACAGGGGAGAGGATGGCAGTTCTTC; j_call: TRBJ2-1; v_call: TRBV24-1; d_call: TRBD1; clone_size: NA
cdr3_aa: CASSYGSGAGEKLFF; cdr3_nt: TGTGCCAGCAGTTATGGATCAGGGGCCGGAGAAAAACTGTTTTTT; j_call: TRBJ1-4; v_call: TRBV6-5; d_call: NA; clone_size: NA
cdr3_aa: CASRTASGTGLYEQYF; cdr3_nt: TGTGCCAGCAGAACCGCGTCCGGGACAGGCCTATACGAGCAGTACTTC; j_call: TRBJ2-7; v_call: TRBV28; d_call: TRBD1; clone_size: many
cdr3_aa: CASSYEGLDSPLHF; cdr3_nt: TGTGCCAGCAGTTACGAGGGATTGGATTCACCCCTCCACTTT; j_call: TRBJ1-6; v_call: TRBV6-5; d_call: NA; clone_size: few
cdr3_aa: CASSLFPAEVSSYEQYF; cdr3_nt: TGTGCCAGCAGCTTATTCCCAGCGGAGGTAAGCTCCTACGAGCAGTACTTC; j_call: TRBJ2-7; v_call: TRBV7-9; d_call: NA; clone_size: few
cdr3_aa: CASSLGGQSVEQYF; cdr3_nt: TGCGCCAGCAGCTTGGGTGGACAGTCGGTCGAGCAGTACTTC; j_call: TRBJ2-7; v_call: TRBV5-1; d_call: NA; clone_size: NA
cdr3_aa: CASSRAWTYEQYF; cdr3_nt: TGTGCCAGCAGTCGGGCCTGGACCTACGAGCAGTACTTC; j_call: TRBJ2-7; v_call: TRBV2; d_call: NA; clone_size: NA
cdr3_aa: CASSYSFRTEPYEQYF; cdr3_nt: TGTGCCAGCAGTTACTCGTTTCGGACAGAACCCTACGAGCAGTACTTC; j_call: TRBJ2-7; v_call: TRBV6-5; d_call: NA; clone_size: many
cdr3_aa: CASSQIRISYEQYF; cdr3_nt: TGCGCCAGCAGCCAGATCAGGATCTCCTACGAGCAGTACTTC; j_call: TRBJ2-7; v_call: TRBV4-3; d_call: NA; clone_size: many
cdr3_aa: CASSAPGLAGSQYF; cdr3_nt: TGTGCCAGCAGCGCACCGGGACTAGCGGGATCTCAGTACTTC; j_call: TRBJ2-5; v_call: TRBV7-2; d_call: TRBD2; clone_size: few
cdr3_aa: CASSQDFTSSYEQYF; cdr3_nt: TGCGCCAGCAGCCAAGATTTCACTAGCTCCTACGAGCAGTACTTC; j_call: TRBJ2-7; v_call: TRBV4-3; d_call: NA; clone_size: NA
cdr3_aa: CASSRRDSPSNQPQHF; cdr3_nt: TGTGCCAGCAGCCGGAGGGACAGCCCCAGCAATCAGCCCCAGCATTTT; j_call: TRBJ1-5; v_call: TRBV5-8; d_call: TRBD1; clone_size: NA
cdr3_aa: CSATPGLVGNEQFF; cdr3_nt: TGCAGTGCTACTCCGGGACTAGTAGGTAATGAGCAGTTCTTC; j_call: TRBJ2-1; v_call: TRBV20-1; d_call: TRBD2; clone_size: few
cdr3_aa: CASKLRGGALYDANYGYTF; cdr3_nt: TGTGCCAGCAAACTTCGGGGAGGGGCTCTCTATGACGCTAACTATGGCTACACCTTC; j_call: TRBJ1-2; v_call: TRBV2; d_call: NA; clone_size: few
cdr3_aa: CASSSSGVVQETQYF; cdr3_nt: TGTGCCAGCAGCTCTTCCGGGGTAGTGCAAGAGACCCAGTACTTC; j_call: TRBJ2-5; v_call: TRBV7-8; d_call: NA; clone_size: NA